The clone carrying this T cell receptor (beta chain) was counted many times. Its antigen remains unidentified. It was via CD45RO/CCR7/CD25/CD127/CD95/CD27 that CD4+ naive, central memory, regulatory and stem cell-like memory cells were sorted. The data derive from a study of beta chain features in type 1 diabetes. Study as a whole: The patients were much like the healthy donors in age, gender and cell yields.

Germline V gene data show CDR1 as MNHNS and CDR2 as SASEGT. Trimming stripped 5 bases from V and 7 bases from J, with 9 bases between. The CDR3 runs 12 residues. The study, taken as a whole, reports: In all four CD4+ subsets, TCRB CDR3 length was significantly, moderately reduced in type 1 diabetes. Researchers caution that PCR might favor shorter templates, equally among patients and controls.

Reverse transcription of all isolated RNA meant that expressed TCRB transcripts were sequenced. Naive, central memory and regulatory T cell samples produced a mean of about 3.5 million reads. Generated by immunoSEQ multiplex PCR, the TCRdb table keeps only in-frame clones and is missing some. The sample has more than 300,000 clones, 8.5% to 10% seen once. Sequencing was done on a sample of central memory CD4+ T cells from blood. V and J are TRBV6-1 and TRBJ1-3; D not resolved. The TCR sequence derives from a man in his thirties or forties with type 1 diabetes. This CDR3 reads CASSPSGNTIYF. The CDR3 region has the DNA TGTGCCAGCAGTCCGTCGGGGAACACCATATATTTT.